Each of the 4 T cell receptor beta chains below was sequenced from the same sample in a study of blood T cell repertoires in COVID-19. TCRdb keeps only in-frame clones here, not all; method: immunoSEQ multiplex PCR. The table lists about 190,000 clones, around four fifths of them singletons. Material: PBMCs or T cells enriched from blood (not recorded which). Receptors were obtained from a woman aged 45-60 years who had recovered from COVID-19.

The gene calls are TRBV20-1 and TRBJ1-2; 7 bases align to TRBD1. After removal of 3 bases from V and 1 base from J, the junction contained 5 bases not matched to a gene. Germline V lookup: CDR1 DFQATT, CDR2 SNEGSKA (reference sequence). The CDR3 is 14 amino acids. CDR3 protein: CSASTGDFNYGYTF. DNA of the CDR3: TGCAGTGCTAGTACAGGGGACTTTAACTATGGCTACACCTTC.

The chain links TRBV28 to TRBJ2-7, with TRBD2 as a possible D gene (6 bases). This CDR3 has 13 amino acids. Germline CDR1 and CDR2: MDHEN and SYDVKM. Trimming took 6 bases from V and 3 from J, leaving 12 bases between them. The DNA of the CDR3 is TGTGCCAGCAGCCCAACTAGCTACTACGAGCAGTACTTC. Translated, it gives CASSPTSYYEQYF.

A single count supports this clone. Different DNA sequences within this sample yield the same CDR3. V and J are TRBV30 and TRBJ1-5; TRBD1 is a possible D gene (5 bases). CDR1 and CDR2 from the germline V gene are GTSNPN and SVGIG (reference sequence). This CDR3 region has 13 residues. Deletions cut 0 bases from V and 4 bases from J, with 7 bases between. The CDR3 reads CAWSVRGNQPQHF. The CDR3 nucleotides read TGTGCCTGGAGTGTACGGGGGAATCAGCCCCAGCATTTT.

This chain links TRBV18 with TRBJ1-6; D not resolved. There are 13 residues in the CDR3. Germline CDR1 KGHSH, CDR2 LQKENI. The ends were cut back, 3 bases at V and 7 bases at J, with 7 bases in the middle. CDR3 coding DNA: TGTGCCAGCTCACCGACGGGGAATTCACCCCTCCACTTT. The encoded protein is CASSPTGNSPLHF.